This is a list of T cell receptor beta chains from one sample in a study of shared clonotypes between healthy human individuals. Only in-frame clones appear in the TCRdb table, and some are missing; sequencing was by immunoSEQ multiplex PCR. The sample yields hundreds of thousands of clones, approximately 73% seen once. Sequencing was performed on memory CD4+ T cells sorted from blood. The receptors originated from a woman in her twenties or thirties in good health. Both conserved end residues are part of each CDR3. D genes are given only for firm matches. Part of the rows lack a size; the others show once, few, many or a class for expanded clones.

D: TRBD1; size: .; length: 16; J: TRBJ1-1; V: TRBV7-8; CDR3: CASSGGTGPLNTEAFF; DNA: TGTGCCAGCAGCGGAGGGACAGGGCCGCTGAACACTGAAGCTTTCTTT
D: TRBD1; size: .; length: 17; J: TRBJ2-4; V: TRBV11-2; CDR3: CASSLATGKKTKNIQYF; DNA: TGTGCCAGCAGCTTGGCGACAGGGAAGAAGACCAAAAACATTCAGTACTTC
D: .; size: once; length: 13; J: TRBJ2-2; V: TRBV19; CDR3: CASSIPGTGELFF; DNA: TGTGCCAGTAGTATACCAGGGACCGGGGAGCTGTTTTTT
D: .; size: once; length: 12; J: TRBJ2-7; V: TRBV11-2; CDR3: CASGTTDYEQYF; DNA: TGTGCCAGCGGGACAACGGACTACGAGCAGTACTTC
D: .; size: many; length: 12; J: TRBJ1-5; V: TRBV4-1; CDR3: CASSLPNQPQHF; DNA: TGCGCCAGCAGCCTACCAAATCAGCCCCAGCATTTT
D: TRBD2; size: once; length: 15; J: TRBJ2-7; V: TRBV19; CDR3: CASSALAGISYEQYF; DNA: TGTGCCAGTAGTGCACTAGCGGGCATCTCCTACGAGCAGTACTTC
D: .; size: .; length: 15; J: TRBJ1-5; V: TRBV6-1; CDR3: CASTTGLNSNQPQHF; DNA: TGTGCCAGCACCACCGGGCTTAATAGCAATCAGCCCCAGCATTTT
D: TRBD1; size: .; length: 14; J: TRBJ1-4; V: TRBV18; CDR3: CASSRDSQNEKLFF; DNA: TGTGCCAGCTCACGGGACAGCCAAAATGAAAAACTGTTTTTT
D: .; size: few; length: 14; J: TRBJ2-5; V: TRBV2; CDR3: CASGPRAGGETQYF; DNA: TGTGCCAGCGGCCCGAGGGCTGGGGGAGAGACCCAGTACTTC
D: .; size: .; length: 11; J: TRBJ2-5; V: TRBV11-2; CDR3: CASSLRRAPHF; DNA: TGTGCCAGCAGCCTAAGGAGGGCCCCACACTTC
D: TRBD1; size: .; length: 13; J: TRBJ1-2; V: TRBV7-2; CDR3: CASSWGTDYGYTF; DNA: TGTGCCAGCAGCTGGGGGACAGACTATGGCTACACCTTC
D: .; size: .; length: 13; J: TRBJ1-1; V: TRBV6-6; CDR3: CASSYQGRGEAFF; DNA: TGTGCCAGCAGTTACCAAGGACGCGGAGAAGCTTTCTTT
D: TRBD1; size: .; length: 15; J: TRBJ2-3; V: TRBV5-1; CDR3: CASSLATGQLDTQYF; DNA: TGCGCCAGCAGCTTGGCCACGGGACAGCTAGATACGCAGTATTTT
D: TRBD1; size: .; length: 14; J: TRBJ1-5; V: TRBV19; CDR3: CASSTGQGYQPQHF; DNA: TGTGCCAGTAGTACGGGACAGGGGTATCAGCCCCAGCATTTT
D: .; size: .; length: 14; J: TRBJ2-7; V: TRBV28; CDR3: CASSPLTQTYEQYF; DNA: TGTGCCAGCAGTCCCCTGACGCAAACCTACGAGCAGTACTTC
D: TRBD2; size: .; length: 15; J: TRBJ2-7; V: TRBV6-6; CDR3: CASSSSSGRANEQYF; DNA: TGTGCCAGCAGTTCTTCTAGCGGGAGGGCCAACGAGCAGTACTTC
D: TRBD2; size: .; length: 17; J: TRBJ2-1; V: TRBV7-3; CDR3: CASSSTPSGRFTNEQFF; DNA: TGTGCCAGCAGCTCGACCCCCAGCGGGAGATTTACCAATGAGCAGTTCTTC
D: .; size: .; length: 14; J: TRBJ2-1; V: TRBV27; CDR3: CASSLREVGDEQFF; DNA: TGTGCCAGCAGTTTAAGGGAGGTTGGTGATGAGCAGTTCTTC
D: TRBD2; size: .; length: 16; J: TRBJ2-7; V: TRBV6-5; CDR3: CASSYSLTSGSYEQYF; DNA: TGTGCCAGCAGTTATTCGTTGACTAGCGGCTCCTACGAGCAGTACTTC
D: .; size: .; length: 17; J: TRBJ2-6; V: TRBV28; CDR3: CASSLVASGPGANVLTF; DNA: TGTGCCAGCAGTTTAGTTGCTTCCGGCCCTGGGGCCAACGTCCTGACTTTC
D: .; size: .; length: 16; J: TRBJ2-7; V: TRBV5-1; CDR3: CASSLGTWDPSREQYF; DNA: TGCGCCAGCAGCTTAGGTACTTGGGACCCTTCTCGCGAGCAGTACTTC
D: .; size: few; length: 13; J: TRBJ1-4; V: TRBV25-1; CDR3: CASSGRAREKLFF; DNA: TGTGCCAGCAGTGGCCGAGCCCGTGAAAAACTGTTTTTT
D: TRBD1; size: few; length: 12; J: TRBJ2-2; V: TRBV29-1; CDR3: CSVGQGHGELFF; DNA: TGCAGCGTTGGACAGGGACACGGGGAGCTGTTTTTT
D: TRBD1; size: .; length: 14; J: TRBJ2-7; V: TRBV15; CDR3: CATSRTGLSHEQYF; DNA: TGTGCCACCAGCAGGACAGGGCTCTCCCACGAGCAGTACTTC
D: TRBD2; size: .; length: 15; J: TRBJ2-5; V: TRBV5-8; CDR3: CASSLRGSLQETQYF; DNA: TGTGCCAGCAGCTTGCGCGGGAGTCTCCAAGAGACCCAGTACTTC
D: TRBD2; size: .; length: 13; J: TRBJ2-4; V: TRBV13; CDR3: CASLAGGGNIQYF; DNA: TGTGCCAGCCTAGCGGGAGGGGGAAACATTCAGTACTTC
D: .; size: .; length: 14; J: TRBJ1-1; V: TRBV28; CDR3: CASIEGGLNTEAFF; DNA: TGTGCCAGCATCGAGGGGGGCCTGAACACTGAAGCTTTCTTT
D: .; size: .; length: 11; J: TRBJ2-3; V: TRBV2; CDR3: CASRGGDTQYF; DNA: TGTGCCAGCAGAGGAGGGGATACGCAGTATTTT
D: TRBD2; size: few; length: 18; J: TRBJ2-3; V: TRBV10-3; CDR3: CAISESGTSGTLRDTQYF; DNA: TGTGCCATCAGTGAGTCCGGGACTAGCGGGACTCTCAGGGATACGCAGTATTTT
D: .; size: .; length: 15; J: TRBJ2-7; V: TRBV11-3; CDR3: CASSLGGGSSYEQYF; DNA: TGTGCCAGCAGCTTAGGCGGCGGTAGCTCCTACGAGCAGTACTTC
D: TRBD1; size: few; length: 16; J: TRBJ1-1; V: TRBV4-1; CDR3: CASSFGSRGGSTEAFF; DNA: TGCGCCAGCAGCTTTGGCTCCAGGGGGGGAAGCACTGAAGCTTTCTTT
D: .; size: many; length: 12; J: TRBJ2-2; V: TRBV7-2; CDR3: CASSSVPGELFF; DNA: TGTGCCAGCAGCTCAGTCCCCGGGGAGCTGTTTTTT
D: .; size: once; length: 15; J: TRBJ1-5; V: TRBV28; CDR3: CASSFPGPSNQPQHF; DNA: TGTGCCAGCAGTTTCCCTGGACCAAGCAATCAGCCCCAGCATTTT
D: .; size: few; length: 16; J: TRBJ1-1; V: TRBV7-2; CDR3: CASSLGVFGGRTEAFF; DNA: TGTGCCAGCAGCTTAGGGGTCTTCGGGGGCCGGACTGAAGCTTTCTTT